The rows below give T cell receptor beta chains drawn from one sample of a study of control samples from healthy donors and cancer patients. Data came from immunoSEQ multiplex PCR; TCRdb stores just in-frame clones and leaves some out. The table records some 100,000 clones, over 75% of them present only once. Input material: blood. The receptors derive from a human donor in good health. The donor label of this sample is uncertain. Both conserved end residues are part of each CDR3. Fields, in order: clone size, D gene, V gene, J gene, CDR3 protein. D genes are given only for firm matches. Rows may omit the clone size; those that give it use once, few, many or a size class.

-,-,TRBV7-8,TRBJ1-5,CASSLATTGRGSQHF
-,-,TRBV2,TRBJ1-4,CASSVRARGAEKLFF
-,TRBD1,TRBV4-1,TRBJ1-2,CASYPLGTDNYGYTF
-,TRBD1,TRBV6-6,TRBJ1-2,CASIRTGDYYGYTF
few,-,TRBV7-9,TRBJ1-3,CATNWENSGNTIYF
-,-,TRBV28,TRBJ2-1,CASSLWQTYNEQFF
-,TRBD1,TRBV10-3,TRBJ2-5,CAISDIRDRVMETQYF
few,-,TRBV9,TRBJ1-5,CASSGSYGGVGQPQHF
-,-,TRBV6-2/TRBV6-3,TRBJ2-1,CASSQHRENNEQFF
-,-,TRBV24-1,TRBJ2-1,CATSQGQSSYNEQFF
-,-,TRBV7-8,TRBJ2-3,CASSSQYRTTDTQYF
-,-,TRBV3-1/TRBV3-2,TRBJ2-1,CASSSHGRGKVSNEQFF
-,TRBD1,TRBV19,TRBJ2-5,CASSPPLRQGKAQYF
-,-,TRBV7-2,TRBJ2-7,CASSLIRATNEQYF
-,TRBD1,TRBV2,TRBJ2-6,CAGKRQGLGANVLTF
-,-,TRBV18,TRBJ1-5,CASSPGRQWPQHF
-,-,TRBV5-1,TRBJ1-1,CASSRDMNTEAFF
-,-,TRBV15,TRBJ1-2,CATSRRVGYTF
-,TRBD2,TRBV6-1,TRBJ2-5,CASSDRLAGLQETQYF
once,TRBD2,TRBV27,TRBJ2-3,CASSWTSGGTSTDTQYF
-,-,TRBV12-3/TRBV12-4,TRBJ2-1,CASSKGNEQFF
-,-,TRBV12-3/TRBV12-4,TRBJ1-2,CASTLRGGGEDTF
-,TRBD1,TRBV29-1,TRBJ1-1,CSVLPRDRPLNTEAFF
-,TRBD1,TRBV24-1,TRBJ2-1,CATSPRQGGNEQFF
-,TRBD1,TRBV12-5,TRBJ1-6,CASGKNQDRAHSTSPLHF
-,-,TRBV2,TRBJ2-1,CASLAGQAYNEQFF
-,TRBD1,TRBV5-1,TRBJ1-4,CASSSQGAGEKLFF
-,-,TRBV4-2,TRBJ2-7,CASSQDLGSSYEQYF
once,TRBD2,TRBV5-1,TRBJ2-1,CASSFRTSGGLSSSYNEQFF
-,-,TRBV7-8,TRBJ1-5,CASSPQRGFSNQPQHF
-,TRBD1,TRBV7-2,TRBJ1-1,CASSLIGTAKPNTEAFF
-,-,TRBV6-1,TRBJ1-4,CASSEDRTVLFF
-,-,TRBV6-2/TRBV6-3,TRBJ2-2,CASSYWGDGELFF
-,TRBD1,TRBV5-1,TRBJ1-1,CASSLEPDPTGGNTEAFF
-,-,TRBV4-2,TRBJ1-1,CASSPREIGLNTEAFF